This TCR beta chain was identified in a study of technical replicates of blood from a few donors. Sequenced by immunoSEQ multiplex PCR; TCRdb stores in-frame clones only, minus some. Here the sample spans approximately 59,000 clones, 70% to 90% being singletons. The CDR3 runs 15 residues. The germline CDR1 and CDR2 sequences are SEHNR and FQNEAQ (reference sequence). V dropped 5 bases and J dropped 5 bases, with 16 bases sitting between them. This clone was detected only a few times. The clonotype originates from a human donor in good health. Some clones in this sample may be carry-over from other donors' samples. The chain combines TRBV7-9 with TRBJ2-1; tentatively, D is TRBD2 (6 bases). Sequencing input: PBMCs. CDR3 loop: CASSPGLPRDNEQFF. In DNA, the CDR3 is TGTGCCAGCAGCCCGGGACTGCCCCGGGACAATGAGCAGTTCTTC. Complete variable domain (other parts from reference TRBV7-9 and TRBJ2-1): DTGVSQNPRHKITKRGQNVTFRCDPISEHNRLYWYRQTLGQGPEFLTYFQNEAQLEKSRLLSDRFSAERPKGSFSTLEIQRTEQGDSAMYLCASSPGLPRDNEQFFGPGTRLTVL.